A selection of T cell receptor beta chains follows, all from one sample in a study of T cells in Graves' hyperthyroidism and ophthalmopathy. TCRdb passed the multiplex PCR reads through MiXCR, listing each CDR3 protein once. Among 200,000 to 250,000 distinct CDR3 sequences listed, about a sixth were seen once. The sample consisted of blood. Source of these receptors: a woman in her late teens or twenties with Graves' ophthalmopathy. Each CDR3 is given with its conserved first and last residue. Each record gives: J gene, D gene, CDR3 length, V gene, clone size, CDR3 DNA, CDR3 protein. A D gene is named only where the DNA matches it firmly. Clone size is shown for a subset of rows, as once, few, many or a class of expanded clone.

TRBJ2-1 | TRBD1 | 16 | TRBV7-9 | many | TGTGCCAGCAGCTTAGAGGCAGGGGGCGGTTTTGGTGAGCAGTTCTTC | CASSLEAGGGFGEQFF
TRBJ2-7 | . | 12 | TRBV6-1 | many | TGTGCCAGCAGAGACAGACCTTACGAGCAGTACTTC | CASRDRPYEQYF
TRBJ2-7 | TRBD1 | 16 | TRBV27 | . | TGTGCCAGCAGTCCCGCCGGGACAGGGGGTACCTACGAGCAGTACTTC | CASSPAGTGGTYEQYF
TRBJ2-1 | TRBD2 | 14 | TRBV29-1 | many | TGCAGCGCCCGGACTAGCGGGAGATCCGATGAGCAGTTCTTC | CSARTSGRSDEQFF
TRBJ1-1 | TRBD1 | 13 | TRBV29-1 | . | TGCAGCGTTGATCAGGGGGACAGGGGAAAAGCTTTCTTT | CSVDQGDRGKAFF
TRBJ2-5 | . | 13 | TRBV20-1 | many | TGCAGTGCTAGCCGGGACTACCAAGAGACCCAGTACTTC | CSASRDYQETQYF
TRBJ1-1 | TRBD1 | 15 | TRBV4-3 | . | TGCGCCGGCAGCCAATTCGGGACAGGGGGCACTGAAGCTTTCTTT | CAGSQFGTGGTEAFF
TRBJ2-3 | TRBD1 | 15 | TRBV7-2 | once | TGTGCCAGCAGCTCCCGGGACAGTAGCACAGATACGCAGTATTTT | CASSSRDSSTDTQYF
TRBJ2-2 | . | 14 | TRBV5-1 | many | TGCGCCAGCAGCTTGGAGGAGAACACCGGGGAGCTGTTTTTT | CASSLEENTGELFF
TRBJ2-2 | . | 13 | TRBV7-9 | . | TGTGCCAGCAGCTTAACGGGCACCGGGGAGCTGCTTTTT | CASSLTGTGELLF
TRBJ2-3 | . | 14 | TRBV11-2 | . | TGTGCCAGCAGCTTAGCACGGGGACCGGATACGCAGTATTTT | CASSLARGPDTQYF
TRBJ2-5 | TRBD2 | 15 | TRBV12-3/TRBV12-4 | once | TGTGCCAGCTTGGAGGGACTAGCGGGGGAAGAGACCCAGTACTTC | CASLEGLAGEETQYF
TRBJ1-1 | . | 17 | TRBV12-3/TRBV12-4 | many | TGTGCCAGCAGTCCCCGGGCGTGGGGGTCGGTAGACACTGAAGCTTTCTTT | CASSPRAWGSVDTEAFF
TRBJ2-1 | . | 12 | TRBV18 | many | TGTGCCAGCGGGACGGCAAACAATGAGCAGTTCTTC | CASGTANNEQFF
TRBJ2-7 | . | 12 | TRBV30 | many | TGTGCCTGGAAGTACGGGTCCCACGAGCAGTACTTC | CAWKYGSHEQYF
TRBJ2-1 | TRBD2 | 13 | TRBV12-3/TRBV12-4 | many | TGTGCCAGTCTAGCGGGGATTTCAAATGAGCAGTTCTTC | CASLAGISNEQFF
TRBJ1-2 | TRBD1 | 13 | TRBV29-1 | many | TGCAGCGTTGATCAGGACAGGGGGTATGGCTACACCTTC | CSVDQDRGYGYTF
TRBJ1-3 | . | 13 | TRBV18 | many | TGTGCCAGCTCAGAGAAGGCTGGAAACACCATATATTTT | CASSEKAGNTIYF
TRBJ2-1 | . | 13 | TRBV4-2 | many | TGTGCCAGCAGCCAACCACTAGCAAATGAGCAGTTCTTC | CASSQPLANEQFF
TRBJ1-2 | TRBD1 | 15 | TRBV6-5 | many | TGTGCCAGCAGTTACTCGATAAGTACAGGGGATGGCTACACCTTC | CASSYSISTGDGYTF
TRBJ2-1 | . | 14 | TRBV19 | once | TGTGCCAGCTGTGGACCGAGCTCCTACAATGAGCAGTTCTTC | CASCGPSSYNEQFF
TRBJ1-4 | TRBD1 | 16 | TRBV28 | . | TGTGCCAGCAGCATGCAACGACAGGGAACTAATGAAAAACTGTTTTTT | CASSMQRQGTNEKLFF
TRBJ2-1 | . | 14 | TRBV4-1 | few | TGCGCCAGCAGCCAAGATCAGACCTACAATGAGCAGTTCTTC | CASSQDQTYNEQFF
TRBJ2-7 | . | 12 | TRBV28 | . | TGTGCCAGCTCGCGTTATGCCTACGAGCAGTACTTC | CASSRYAYEQYF
TRBJ2-3 | . | 14 | TRBV7-9 | many | TGTGCCAGCAGCCGAAATCCAGGGGCAGATACGCAGTATTTT | CASSRNPGADTQYF
TRBJ2-1 | TRBD1 | 17 | TRBV12-3/TRBV12-4 | many | TGTGCCAGCAGACCTACTGACAGGGGGCTATTTGGCAATGAGCAGTTCTTC | CASRPTDRGLFGNEQFF
TRBJ1-2 | . | 12 | TRBV7-2 | many | TGTGCCAGCAGCTTAGAGGCAGGCGGCTACACCTTC | CASSLEAGGYTF
TRBJ2-1 | TRBD2 | 15 | TRBV7-3 | many | TGTGCCAGCAGCTTAGATATAGCGGGGTGGAATGAGCAGTTCTTC | CASSLDIAGWNEQFF
TRBJ1-2 | TRBD1 | 11 | TRBV2 | many | TGTGCCACCGGGGACAGCTATGGCTACACCTTC | CATGDSYGYTF
TRBJ2-7 | TRBD2 | 18 | TRBV28 | . | TGTGCCAGCAACCCAACGGTGAGGACTAGCGGGGGTAGCGACGAGCAGTACTTC | CASNPTVRTSGGSDEQYF
TRBJ1-2 | . | 12 | TRBV20-1 | many | TGCAGTGCTAGTCTGGCAGGGACCGGCTACACCTTC | CSASLAGTGYTF
TRBJ2-4 | TRBD2 | 18 | TRBV20-1 | many | TGCAGTGCTAGAGAACGGGCGGGAGTGGGTCTAGCCAAAAACATTCAGTACTTC | CSARERAGVGLAKNIQYF
TRBJ2-1 | TRBD2 | 14 | TRBV5-1 | many | TGCGCCAGCATGCTAGCGGGAGTCGCAAATGAGCAGTTCTTC | CASMLAGVANEQFF
TRBJ2-3 | TRBD2 | 17 | TRBV9 | many | TGTGCCAGCAGCGTAGCGGGGGGGCACCTCCGCACAGATACGCAGTATTTT | CASSVAGGHLRTDTQYF
TRBJ2-1 | TRBD2 | 15 | TRBV6-2/TRBV6-3 | many | TGTGCCAGCAGTTACACCCGGGGGGGGTACAATGAGCAGTTCTTC | CASSYTRGGYNEQFF
TRBJ2-5 | TRBD2 | 15 | TRBV3-1 | many | TGTGCCAGCAGCCAAACTAGCGGGGGGGGAGAGACCCAGTACTTC | CASSQTSGGGETQYF
TRBJ1-1 | . | 12 | TRBV9 | . | TGTGCCAGCAGCGTAGGGGCCGGTGAAGCTTTCTTT | CASSVGAGEAFF
TRBJ2-3 | TRBD2 | 12 | TRBV12-3/TRBV12-4 | many | TGTGCCAGCAGACTAGCGGCAGATACGCAGTATTTT | CASRLAADTQYF
TRBJ2-1 | TRBD2 | 15 | TRBV12-3/TRBV12-4 | many | TGTGCCAGCACCGCAAGCGGGAGGGCCTACAATGAGCAGTTCTTC | CASTASGRAYNEQFF
TRBJ1-4 | . | 14 | TRBV2 | many | TGTGCCAGTCTACCGGGACATGTGGGTGAAAAACTGTTTTTT | CASLPGHVGEKLFF
TRBJ2-6 | TRBD1 | 18 | TRBV27 | . | TGTGCCAGCAGCGGGGACAGGGGGCCTATCTCTGGGGCCAACGTCCTGACTTTC | CASSGDRGPISGANVLTF
TRBJ1-1 | . | 13 | TRBV19 | few | TGTGCCAGTAACCAGCGGTCAAACACTGAAGCTTTCTTT | CASNQRSNTEAFF
TRBJ2-7 | . | 18 | TRBV4-2 | . | TGTGCCAGCAGCCCCCGTACGACCTCAGCCAGAAAGGACTACGAGCAGTACTTC | CASSPRTTSARKDYEQYF
TRBJ2-3 | TRBD2 | 15 | TRBV12-3/TRBV12-4 | many | TGTGCCAGCAGTTTACCTAGCGGTAGCACAGATACGCAGTATTTT | CASSLPSGSTDTQYF
TRBJ1-6 | . | 15 | TRBV19 | few | TGTGCCAGTAGTATAACGTTGGGGGCGGTTTCACCCCTCCACTTT | CASSITLGAVSPLHF
TRBJ1-2 | . | 15 | TRBV28 | many | TGTGCCAGCAGGGAGCGGGTCCGGACCGATTATGGCTACACCTTC | CASRERVRTDYGYTF
TRBJ2-1 | . | 15 | TRBV6-1 | many | TGTGCCAGCAGGGACGGGCGGAGCTCCTACAATGAGCAGTTCTTC | CASRDGRSSYNEQFF
TRBJ1-1 | . | 16 | TRBV28 | many | TGTGCCAGCACCTCCGAGACCCATCTACCGAACACTGAAGCTTTCTTT | CASTSETHLPNTEAFF
TRBJ2-5 | TRBD2 | 16 | TRBV5-1 | few | TGCGCCAGCAGCTTGGAGGGACTAGGGGGACAAGAGACCCAGTACTTC | CASSLEGLGGQETQYF
TRBJ2-1 | . | 15 | TRBV20-1 | many | TGCAGTGCTAGGTTTTTAGGGTTCTACTACAATGAGCAGTTCTTC | CSARFLGFYYNEQFF
TRBJ2-1 | . | 14 | TRBV4-1 | many | TGCGCCAGCAGACCCCCGGAGGGATACAATGAGCAGTTCTTC | CASRPPEGYNEQFF
TRBJ2-1 | TRBD2 | 16 | TRBV4-1 | many | TGCGCCAGCAGCCAAGAAAATAGCGGGGGGGCATATGAGCAGTTCTTC | CASSQENSGGAYEQFF
TRBJ1-3 | . | 15 | TRBV25-1 | . | TGTGCCAGCAGTGAATGGGGGCTGGCGGGAAACACCATATATTTT | CASSEWGLAGNTIYF
TRBJ1-4 | . | 15 | TRBV6-1 | many | TGTGCCAGCAGTGAGATGACGGAAATTGGGGAAAAACTGTTTTTT | CASSEMTEIGEKLFF
TRBJ1-1 | . | 14 | TRBV5-4 | few | TGTGCCAGCAGCCCCGGCCCGGGGGAAGCTGAAGCTTTCTTT | CASSPGPGEAEAFF